A single sample is the source of the 20 T cell receptor beta chains below, sequenced in a study of tumor-infiltrating lymphocytes in primary liver carcinoma. A primer matching the constant region was used to make TCR beta cDNA from approximately 500 ng of total RNA. The TCR beta library was amplified through three nested multiplex PCR rounds in a modified ARM-PCR procedure. PCR rounds one and two used TRBV1-TRBV30 forward primers with a C-beta reverse primer for around 11 cycles each. From the multiplex PCR reads, TCRdb called clonotypes with MiXCR, one entry per CDR3 protein. The table lists some 21,000 distinct CDR3 sequences, 75% to 80% of them singletons. Co-extraction of both nucleic acids (RNA and DNA) used about 17-31 mg of unsorted bulk tissue. The sequenced sample consisted of liver tumor tissue from sampling region 1. Subset: tumor region T1, superior pole. Receptor source: a woman aged 25 to 45 with primary liver carcinoma and hepatitis B virus infection.

On this clonotype: Lacking the conserved final phenylalanine or tryptophan, this CDR3 likely reflects a read error. The chain combines TRBV14 with TRBJ2-5; D not resolved. V gave up 0 bases and J gave up 5 bases, with 13 bases separating them. This CDR3 is 15 amino acids long. Germline CDR1 is SGHDN and CDR2 is FVKESK. The CDR3 region has the DNA TGTGCCAGCAGCCAAGACAGGTCTTCCCAGGAGACCCAGTACTCC. Amino acids: CASSQDRSSQETQYS.

This clonotype is a singleton in its sample. One end of the junction is discordant with germline, which a read error may explain. The chain carries TRBV30 and TRBJ2-7; 7 nucleotides line up with TRBD1. Germline V gene sequence: CDR1 GTSNPN, CDR2 SVGIG (reference sequence). This CDR3 spans 12 amino acids. Here the CDR3 DNA reads TGTGTCTGGAGTGGGACAGCGTACGAACAGTACTTC. It specifies CVWSGTAYEQYF.

V gene TRBV6-6 combines with J gene TRBJ2-3, with a tentative D call TRBD2 (6 bases). CDR1 and CDR2 (germline): MNHNY, SVGAGI (reference sequence). The CDR3 runs 17 residues. Trimming removed 9 bases from V and 11 bases from J, with 33 bases in between. DNA of the CDR3: TGTGCCAGTATTTCCGCCTTAGACCGGGGAGGCCAGATAGGGCAGTATTTT. Translated: CASISALDRGGQIGQYF.

About this clonotype itself: A junction boundary mismatches the germline segment, possibly from a read error. The CDR3 DNA sequence: TGTGCCAGCATCCTGAGACAGGCCTCCTACAATGGGCAGTTCTTC. Its translation: CASILRQASYNGQFF. The V and J genes are TRBV11-1 and TRBJ2-1, with a weak D call TRBD1 (6 bases). Germline values: CDR1 SGHAT, CDR2 FQDESV (reference sequence). This CDR3 has 15 amino acids.

On this clonotype itself: Since the CDR3 does not end with the conserved phenylalanine or tryptophan, this likely comes from a read error. The chain is built from TRBV4-3 and TRBJ2-7, with TRBD2 matching 7 bases. This CDR3 has 18 residues. Germline V gene data show CDR1 as LGHNA and CDR2 as YSLEER. CDR3 in DNA: TGCGTCAGCAGCCAAGCTGTGACGGGGGGTCACATTAGATACGAGCAGTACTGC. Its translation is CVSSQAVTGGHIRYEQYC.

With respect to this clonotype: Without the conserved terminal phenylalanine or tryptophan, this CDR3 likely stems from a read error. The DNA is omitted, as the CDR3 cannot be located on it reliably, and the CDR3 follows TCRdb's listing. The rearrangement links TRBV12-3 or TRBV12-4 to TRBJ2-7; no DNA check was done on the table's D call, TRBD1. Including both end residues, the CDR3 is 11 amino acids long. Here the CDR3 reads CASSVRDEQYL.

With respect to this clonotype: Compared with germline, one end of the junction differs, possibly owing to a read error. J is TRBJ2-5 and V is TRBV6-5; 10 nucleotides line up with TRBD1. Germline V gene sequence: CDR1 MNHEY, CDR2 SVGAGI. The CDR3 loop spans 13 amino acids. CDR3 residues: CTSNTDRGLTQYF. In DNA form, the CDR3 reads TGTACCAGCAACACCGACAGGGGGCTGACCCAATATTTC.

On this clonotype itself: Mismatch with germline at one junction end may stem from a read error. The chain links TRBV12-3 or TRBV12-4 to TRBJ2-1, with D hard to call. The length of the CDR3 is 13 residues. In DNA form, the CDR3 reads TGCTCCAGCAGTTTAAGGTTATTCAATGAGCAGTTCTTC. Its translation is CSSSLRLFNEQFF.

The chain links TRBV5-5 to TRBJ2-1, with D possibly TRBD2 on 6 matching bases. CDR1 and CDR2 from the germline V gene are SGHKS and YYEKEE (reference sequence). V lost 0 bases and J lost 4, with 8 bases in between. CDR3 length: 14 amino acids. This chain's CDR3 is CASSLGLVYNEQFF. The CDR3 coding sequence is TGTGCCAGCAGCTTGGGACTAGTTTACAATGAGCAGTTCTTC.

Details on this clonotype: The conserved phenylalanine or tryptophan is not found at the CDR3 terminus, so this likely reflects a read error. The chain uses TRBV11-2 and TRBJ1-1; TRBD1 aligns across 10 bases. This CDR3 has 20 amino acids. Germline CDR1 and CDR2: SGHAT and FQNNGV. CDR3: CASSARDRGRKRWSNTKAFL. The CDR3 nucleotides are TGTGCCAGCAGTGCTCGAGACAGGGGGCGCAAGAGGTGGAGTAACACTAAAGCTTTCCTT.

As concerns this clonotype: At one of its ends the junction is not consistent with the germline gene, which may arise from a read error. J is TRBJ2-2 and V is TRBV6-1, with D possibly being TRBD1 (5 bases). CDR1 and CDR2 (germline): MNHNS, SASEGT. The length of the CDR3 is 19 residues. The CDR3 coding sequence is TGTGCCAGCAGTGAAAGCCTTCCCTGGGGCGCCGCGAACACCCGGGAGCTGTTTTTT. Encoded protein: CASSESLPWGAANTRELFF.

With regard to this clonotype: Mismatch with germline at one junction end may stem from a read error. J is TRBJ2-3 and V is TRBV5-4; TRBD1 might be the D (5 bases). The germline V gene encodes CDR1 SGHNT and CDR2 YYREEE (reference sequence). The CDR3 extends over 17 amino acids. The CDR3 DNA reads as TGTGCCAGCAGTGTAGACGGACACCCTCCACCCACAGATACGCAGCATTTC. It translates to CASSVDGHPPPTDTQHF.

To note about this clonotype: The CDR3 does not end in the conserved phenylalanine or tryptophan, so this is likely a read error. This chain connects TRBV11-1 to TRBJ2-1; perhaps TRBD1 as D (6 bases). CDR3 length equals 15 residues. Germline V lookup: CDR1 SGHAT, CDR2 FQDESV (reference sequence). CDR3 residues: CAGSRRQASYNEQFL. Here the CDR3 DNA reads TGTGCCGGCAGCAGGAGACAGGCCTCCTACAATGAGCAGTTCTTA.

This clonotype was counted once. A junction boundary mismatches the germline segment, possibly from a read error. The CDR3 DNA reads as TGCGCCAGCAGTAACCCGGCGGCTAGCGGGAGTCGGACAAATACGCAATATTTT. Translating it yields CASSNPAASGSRTNTQYF. The chain joins TRBV5-4 to TRBJ2-3; 10 nucleotides align to TRBD2. The CDR3 length is 18 residues. Germline lookup yields CDR1 SGHNT and CDR2 YYREEE (reference sequence).

This clonotype was observed once. This chain uses TRBV6-6 with TRBJ1-5, with TRBD1 matching 9 bases. There are 15 residues in the CDR3. CDR1 is MNHNY, CDR2 SVGAGI, per germline (reference sequence). V dropped 2 bases and J dropped 3; count of bases not matched to a gene: 2. This CDR3 reads CASSYRTGDNQPQHF. For the CDR3, the DNA is TGTGCCAGCAGTTACAGGACAGGGGACAATCAGCCCCAGCATTTT.

This chain uses TRBV5-4 with TRBJ2-3; 9 positions agree with TRBD2. The germline V gene has CDR1 SGHNT and CDR2 YYREEE (reference sequence). This CDR3 has 18 amino acids. The V segment lost 8 bases and the J segment 3 bases; nucleotides outside the gene matches: 19. CDR3 sequence: CARRNPAVSGSRTDTQYF. CDR3 coding DNA: TGTGCCAGGAGGAACCCGGCGGTTAGCGGGAGTCGGACAGATACGCAGTATTTT.

This clonotype was found a few times. The V and J genes are TRBV6-2 or TRBV6-3 and TRBJ2-7; D gene ambiguous. The CDR3 runs to 12 residues. Germline V gives CDR1 MNHEY, CDR2 SVGEGT. V lost 0 bases, J lost 5 bases, and 5 bases lay in between. The DNA for the CDR3 is TGTGCCAGCAGTTACTCGAGTGACGAGCAGTACTTC. Translated: CASSYSSDEQYF.

As for this clonotype: The CDR3 does not close with the conserved phenylalanine or tryptophan, likely indicating a read error. The rearrangement uses TRBV5-4 and TRBJ2-3; possibly TRBD1 for D (5 bases). Germline-derived CDR1 and CDR2 are SGHNT and YYREEE (reference sequence). CDR3 length: 17 residues. V was clipped by 6 bases and J by 2 bases, with 22 bases between them. The CDR3 loop reads CASNVDGHPPPTDTQYL. The CDR3 DNA is TGTGCCAGCAACGTAGACGGACACCCTCCGCCCACAGATACGCAGTATCTT.

This clonotype is labeled as medium-sized. The CDR3 DNA sequence: TGTGCCAGCAGCTCCCGACCAACCAATGAGCAGTTCTTC. Translated, it gives CASSSRPTNEQFF. This chain links TRBV5-8 with TRBJ2-1; D is ambiguous. The CDR3 is made up of 13 amino acids. V was clipped by 3 bases and J by 6 bases, with 10 bases between them. CDR1 SGHTS and CDR2 YDEGEE come from the germline V gene.

This clonotype came up a few times. The junction does not match germline at one end; this may be a read error. DNA for the CDR3: TGTGCCAGCAGCCTTTCCGGGACTAGCAGACTTGAGCAGTTCTTT. It is translated as CASSLSGTSRLEQFF. The V call is TRBV12-3 or TRBV12-4, the J call TRBJ2-1; 9 bases are a match to TRBD2. This CDR3 comprises 15 residues.